The clone carrying this T cell receptor (beta chain) was recorded once. What it recognizes is unknown. With 7 bases clipped from V and 4 bases from J, the junction kept 10 bases outside the gene matches. Germline assignment: CDR1 MNHEY and CDR2 SVGAGI. CDR3 length: 15 residues. Profiled with immunoSEQ multiplex PCR; TCRdb holds only in-frame clones, not every one. The sample shows roughly 40,000 clones, about 86% of them seen only once. The data derive from a study of OX40 agonist ivuxolimab in advanced cancers. Study as a whole: It was ivuxolimab, an agonistic anti-OX40 (CD134) antibody, that patients were treated with.

Study results and limitations: Which antigen the expanded peripheral T cells recognized is unknown. Clones of CD4+ and CD8+ blood T cells grew by week 6 at doses of 0.1 to 3.0 mg/kg.

This TCR came from an adult with an advanced solid tumor such as melanoma, head and neck, liver or kidney cancer. The material sequenced was CD4+ or CD8+ T cells sorted from blood, taken in a trial of the OX40 agonist ivuxolimab. The chain recombines TRBV6-5 with TRBJ2-7; 10 positions agree with TRBD1. In DNA form, the CDR3 reads TGTGCCAGCAAGACCGGGACAGGGGACTCTTACGAGCAGTACGTC. Its protein is CASKTGTGDSYEQYV.